The sequence of this T cell receptor beta chain was determined in a study of post-analysis software for immune sequencing data. Study-wide results and caveats: TRBV5-6, TRBV5-1 and TRBV20-1 were among five TRBV segments more frequent in patients than controls.

Only a few counts were recorded for this clonotype. Its target is unknown. The TCR beta cDNA libraries carried unique molecular identifiers. TCRdb itself ran the PCR reads through MiXCR, one entry per CDR3 protein. This sample has approximately 630,000 distinct CDR3 sequences, with approximately 60% found just once. There are 17 residues in the CDR3. CDR1 is MNHEY, CDR2 SMNVEV, per germline (reference sequence). Trimming pared 5 bases from V and 6 bases from J, leaving 23 bases between. This TCR came from a girl aged 2-10 years with multiple sclerosis. The sequenced material came from blood. The rearrangement links TRBV27 to TRBJ1-5; tentatively, D is TRBD1 (6 bases). CDR3: CASSPQNNRVGGQPQHF. The CDR3 DNA follows: TGTGCCAGCAGTCCACAGAACAACAGGGTGGGGGGTCAGCCCCAGCATTTT.